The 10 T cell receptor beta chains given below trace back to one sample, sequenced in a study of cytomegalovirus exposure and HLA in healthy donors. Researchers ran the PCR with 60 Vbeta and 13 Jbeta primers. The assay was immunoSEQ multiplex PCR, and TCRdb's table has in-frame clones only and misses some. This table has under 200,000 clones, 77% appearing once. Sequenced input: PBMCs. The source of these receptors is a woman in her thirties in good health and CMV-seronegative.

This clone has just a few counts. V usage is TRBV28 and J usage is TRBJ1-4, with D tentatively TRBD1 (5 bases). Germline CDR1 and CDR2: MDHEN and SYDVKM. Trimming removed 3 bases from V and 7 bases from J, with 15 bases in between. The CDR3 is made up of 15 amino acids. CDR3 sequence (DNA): TGTGCCAGCAGTTTGGGGGGTGGAAGGGCTGAAAAACTGTTTTTT. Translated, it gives CASSLGGGRAEKLFF. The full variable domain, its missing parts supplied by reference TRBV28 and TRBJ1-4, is DVKVTQSSRYLVKRTGEKVFLECVQDMDHENMFWYRQDPGLGLRLIYFSYDVKMKEKGDIPEGYSVSREKKERFSLILESASTNQTSMYLCASSLGGGRAEKLFFGSGTQLSVL.

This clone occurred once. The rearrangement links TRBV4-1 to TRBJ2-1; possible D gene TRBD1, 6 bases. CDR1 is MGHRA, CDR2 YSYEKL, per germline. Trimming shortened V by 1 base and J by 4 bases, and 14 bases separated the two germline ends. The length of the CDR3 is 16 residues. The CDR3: CASSQVPGAPYNEQFF. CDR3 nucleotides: TGCGCCAGCAGCCAAGTCCCAGGGGCCCCGTACAATGAGCAGTTCTTC.

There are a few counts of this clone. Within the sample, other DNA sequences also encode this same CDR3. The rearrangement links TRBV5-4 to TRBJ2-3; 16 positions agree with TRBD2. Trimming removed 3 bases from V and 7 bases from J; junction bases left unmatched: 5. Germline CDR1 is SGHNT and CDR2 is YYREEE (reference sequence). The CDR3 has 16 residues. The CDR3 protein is CASSSGTSGGANTQYF. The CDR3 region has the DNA TGTGCCAGCAGCTCGGGGACTAGCGGGGGGGCTAATACGCAGTATTTT. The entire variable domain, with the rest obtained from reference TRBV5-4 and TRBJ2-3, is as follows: ETGVTQSPTHLIKTRGQQVTLRCSSQSGHNTVSWYQQALGQGPQFIFQYYREEENGRGNFPPRFSGLQFPNYSSELNVNALELDDSALYLCASSSGTSGGANTQYFGPGTRLTVL.

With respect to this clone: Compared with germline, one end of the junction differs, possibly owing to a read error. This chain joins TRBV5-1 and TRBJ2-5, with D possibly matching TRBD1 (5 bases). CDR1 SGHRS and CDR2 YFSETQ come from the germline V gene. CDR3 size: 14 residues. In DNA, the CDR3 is TGCGCCAGCTATCAACTGGGGCAGCGAGAGGCCCAGTACTTC. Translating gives CASYQLGQREAQYF.

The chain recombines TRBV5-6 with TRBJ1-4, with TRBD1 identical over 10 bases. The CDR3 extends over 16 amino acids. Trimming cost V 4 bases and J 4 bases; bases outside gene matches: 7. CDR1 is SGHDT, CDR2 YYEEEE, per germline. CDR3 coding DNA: TGTGCCAGCAGCGCCGAAGGGACAGGGGTTAATGAAAAACTGTTTTTT. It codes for CASSAEGTGVNEKLFF.

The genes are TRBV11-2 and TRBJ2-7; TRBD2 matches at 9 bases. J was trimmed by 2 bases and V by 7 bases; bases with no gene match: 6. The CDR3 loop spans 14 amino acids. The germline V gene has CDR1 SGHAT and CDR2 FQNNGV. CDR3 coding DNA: TGTGCCAGCACCTTTAGCGGGGGACCCTACGAGCAGTACTTC. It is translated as CASTFSGGPYEQYF.

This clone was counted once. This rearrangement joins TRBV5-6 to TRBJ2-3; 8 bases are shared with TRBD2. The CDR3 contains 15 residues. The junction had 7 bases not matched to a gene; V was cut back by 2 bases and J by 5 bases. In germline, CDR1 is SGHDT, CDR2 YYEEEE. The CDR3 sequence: CASSLAGAFIDTQYF. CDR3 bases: TGTGCCAGCAGCTTAGCGGGGGCCTTCATAGATACGCAGTATTTT.

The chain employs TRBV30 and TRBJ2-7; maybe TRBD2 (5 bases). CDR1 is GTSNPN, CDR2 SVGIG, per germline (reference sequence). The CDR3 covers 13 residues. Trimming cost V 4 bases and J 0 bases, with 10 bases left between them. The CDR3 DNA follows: TGTGCCTGGAACACCGGAGGCTCCTACGAGCAGTACTTC. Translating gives CAWNTGGSYEQYF.

The CDR3 nucleotides read TGCAGCGTTGTGGGGGGGGCCCTGAACACTGAAGCTTTCTTT. It yields the protein CSVVGGALNTEAFF. The J gene is TRBJ1-1, the V gene TRBV29-1; tentatively, D is TRBD1 (6 bases). V gave up 4 bases and J gave up 0 bases, with 12 bases separating them. CDR1 is SQVTM, CDR2 ANQGSEA, per germline. The CDR3 loop spans 14 amino acids.

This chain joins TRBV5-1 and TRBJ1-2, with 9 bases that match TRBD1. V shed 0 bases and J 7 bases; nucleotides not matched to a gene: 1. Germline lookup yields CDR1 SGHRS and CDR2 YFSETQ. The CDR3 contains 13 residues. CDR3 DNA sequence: TGCGCCAGCAGCTTGGAACAGGGGGCTGGCTACACCTTC. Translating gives CASSLEQGAGYTF. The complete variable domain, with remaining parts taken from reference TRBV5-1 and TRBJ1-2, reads KAGVTQTPRYLIKTRGQQVTLSCSPISGHRSVSWYQQTPGQGLQFLFEYFSETQRNKGNFPGRFSGRQFSNSRSEMNVSTLELGDSALYLCASSLEQGAGYTFGSGTRLTVV.